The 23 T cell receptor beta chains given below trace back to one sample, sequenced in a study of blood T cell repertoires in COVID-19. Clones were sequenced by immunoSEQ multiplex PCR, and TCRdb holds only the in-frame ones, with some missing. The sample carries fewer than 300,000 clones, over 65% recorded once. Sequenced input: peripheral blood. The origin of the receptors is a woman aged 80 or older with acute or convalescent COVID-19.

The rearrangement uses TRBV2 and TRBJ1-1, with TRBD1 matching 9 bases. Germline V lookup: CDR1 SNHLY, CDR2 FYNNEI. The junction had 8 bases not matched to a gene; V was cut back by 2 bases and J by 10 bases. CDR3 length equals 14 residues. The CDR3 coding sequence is TGTGCCAGCAGTGAATTAGGACAGGGGAGGGCAGCTTTCTTT. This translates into CASSELGQGRAAFF.

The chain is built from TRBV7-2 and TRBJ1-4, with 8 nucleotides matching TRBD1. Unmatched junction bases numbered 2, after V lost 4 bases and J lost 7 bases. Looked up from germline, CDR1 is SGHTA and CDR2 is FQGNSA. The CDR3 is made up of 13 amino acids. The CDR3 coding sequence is TGTGCCAGCAGCTACGGGACAGGTGAAAAACTGTTTTTT. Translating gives CASSYGTGEKLFF.

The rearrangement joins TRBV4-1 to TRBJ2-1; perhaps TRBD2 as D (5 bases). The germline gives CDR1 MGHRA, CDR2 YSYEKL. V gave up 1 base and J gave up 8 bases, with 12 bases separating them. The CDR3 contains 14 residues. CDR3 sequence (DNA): TGCGCCAGCAGCCAAGTTGAGGGATACGATGAGCAGTTCTTC. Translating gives CASSQVEGYDEQFF.

The CDR3 DNA reads as TGTGCCAGCAGTTACTTCGGCAGGTCCGCTTATAATTCACCCCTCCACTTT. Amino acids: CASSYFGRSAYNSPLHF. The chain recombines TRBV6-2 or TRBV6-3 with TRBJ1-6; no reliable D call. CDR1 is MNHEY and CDR2 is SVGEGT in the germline V gene. Trimming cost V 1 base and J 4 bases, with 14 bases left between them. The CDR3 is 17 amino acids.

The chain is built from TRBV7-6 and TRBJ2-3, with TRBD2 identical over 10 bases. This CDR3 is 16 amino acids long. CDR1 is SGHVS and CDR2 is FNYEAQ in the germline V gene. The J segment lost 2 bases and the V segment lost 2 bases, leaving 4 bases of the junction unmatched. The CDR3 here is CASSLQGLAATDTQYF. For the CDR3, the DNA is TGTGCCAGCAGCTTACAAGGACTAGCGGCCACAGATACGCAGTATTTT.

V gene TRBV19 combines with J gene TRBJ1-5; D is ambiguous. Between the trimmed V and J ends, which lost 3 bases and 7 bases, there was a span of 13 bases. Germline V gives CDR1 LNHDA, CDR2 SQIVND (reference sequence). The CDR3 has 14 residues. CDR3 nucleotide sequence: TGTGCCAGTAGTATTGGTCCCCAACAGCAGCCCCAGCATTTT. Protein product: CASSIGPQQQPQHF.

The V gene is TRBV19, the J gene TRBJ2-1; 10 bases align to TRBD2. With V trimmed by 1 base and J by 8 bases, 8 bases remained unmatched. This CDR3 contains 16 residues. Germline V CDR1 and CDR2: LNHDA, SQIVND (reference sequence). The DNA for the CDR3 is TGTGCCAGTAGTATAGCGGGAACTAGCGGGAAACATGAGCAGTTCTTC. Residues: CASSIAGTSGKHEQFF.

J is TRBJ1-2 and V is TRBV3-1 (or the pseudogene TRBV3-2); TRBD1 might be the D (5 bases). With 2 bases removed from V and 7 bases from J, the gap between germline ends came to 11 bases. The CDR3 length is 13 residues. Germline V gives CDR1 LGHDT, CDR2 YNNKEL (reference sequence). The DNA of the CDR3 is TGTGCCAGCAGCCAAACGCAGGGATCTGGCTACACCTTC. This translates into CASSQTQGSGYTF.

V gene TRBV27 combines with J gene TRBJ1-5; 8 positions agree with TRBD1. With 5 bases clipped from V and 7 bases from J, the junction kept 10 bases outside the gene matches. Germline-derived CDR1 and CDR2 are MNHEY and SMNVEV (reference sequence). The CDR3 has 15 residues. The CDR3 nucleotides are TGTGCCAGCAGTCCTTCCGGACAGGGTGGCCAGCCCCAGCATTTT. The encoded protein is CASSPSGQGGQPQHF.

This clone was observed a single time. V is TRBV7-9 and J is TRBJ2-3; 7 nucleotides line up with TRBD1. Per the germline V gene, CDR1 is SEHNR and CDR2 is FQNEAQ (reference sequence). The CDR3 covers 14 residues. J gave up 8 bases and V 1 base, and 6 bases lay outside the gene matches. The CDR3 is CASSLGQGVPTQYF. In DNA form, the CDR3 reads TGTGCCAGCAGCTTAGGGCAGGGGGTACCTACGCAGTATTTT.

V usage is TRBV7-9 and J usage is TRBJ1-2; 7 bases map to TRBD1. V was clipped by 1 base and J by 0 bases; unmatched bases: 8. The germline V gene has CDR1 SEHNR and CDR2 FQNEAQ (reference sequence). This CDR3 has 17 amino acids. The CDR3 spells CASSLGTGSPTNYGYTF. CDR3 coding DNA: TGTGCCAGCAGCTTAGGGACAGGAAGCCCTACTAACTATGGCTACACCTTC. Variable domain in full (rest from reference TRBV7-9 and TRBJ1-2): DTGVSQNPRHKITKRGQNVTFRCDPISEHNRLYWYRQTLGQGPEFLTYFQNEAQLEKSRLLSDRFSAERPKGSFSTLEIQRTEQGDSAMYLCASSLGTGSPTNYGYTFGSGTRLTVV.

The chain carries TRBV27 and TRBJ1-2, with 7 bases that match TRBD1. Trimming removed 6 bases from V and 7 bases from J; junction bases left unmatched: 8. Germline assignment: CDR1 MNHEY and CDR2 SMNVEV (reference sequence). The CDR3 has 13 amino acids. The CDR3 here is CASSGYRDSGYTF. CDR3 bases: TGTGCCAGCAGCGGGTACAGGGACAGTGGCTACACCTTC.

The CDR3 loop is CASSWTLGLYTDTQYF. The CDR3 nucleotides read TGTGCCAGCAGCTGGACGCTCGGACTTTACACAGATACGCAGTATTTT. The V call is TRBV7-9, the J call TRBJ2-3; D is possibly TRBD2 (5 bases). V was pared by 4 bases and J by 2 bases, with 16 bases between. The CDR3 length is 16 residues. CDR1 is SEHNR and CDR2 is FQNEAQ in the germline V gene (reference sequence). Drawing the rest from reference TRBV7-9 and TRBJ2-3, the complete variable domain is DTGVSQNPRHKITKRGQNVTFRCDPISEHNRLYWYRQTLGQGPEFLTYFQNEAQLEKSRLLSDRFSAERPKGSFSTLEIQRTEQGDSAMYLCASSWTLGLYTDTQYFGPGTRLTVL.

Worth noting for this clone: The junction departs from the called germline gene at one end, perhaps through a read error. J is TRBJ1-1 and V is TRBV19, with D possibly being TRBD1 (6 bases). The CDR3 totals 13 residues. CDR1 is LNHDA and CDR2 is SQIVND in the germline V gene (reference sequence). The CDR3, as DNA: TGTGCCAGTAGTCCCGGGGACATAGCCGGGCCTATCTTT. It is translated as CASSPGDIAGPIF.

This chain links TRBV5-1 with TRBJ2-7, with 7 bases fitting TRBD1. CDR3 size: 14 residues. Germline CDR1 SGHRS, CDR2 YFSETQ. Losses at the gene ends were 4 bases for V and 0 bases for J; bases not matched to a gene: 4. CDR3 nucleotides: TGCGCCAGCAGCGTCGGGACAGTCTCCTACGAGCAGTACTTC. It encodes CASSVGTVSYEQYF.

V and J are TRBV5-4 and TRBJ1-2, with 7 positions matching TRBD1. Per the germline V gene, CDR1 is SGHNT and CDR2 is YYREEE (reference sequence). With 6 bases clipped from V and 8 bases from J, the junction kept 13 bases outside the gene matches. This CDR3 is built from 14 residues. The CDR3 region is CASIRGGRGEGYTF. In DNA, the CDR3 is TGTGCCAGCATCCGGGGAGGCAGGGGGGAGGGCTACACCTTC. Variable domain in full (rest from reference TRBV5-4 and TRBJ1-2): ETGVTQSPTHLIKTRGQQVTLRCSSQSGHNTVSWYQQALGQGPQFIFQYYREEENGRGNFPPRFSGLQFPNYSSELNVNALELDDSALYLCASIRGGRGEGYTFGSGTRLTVV.

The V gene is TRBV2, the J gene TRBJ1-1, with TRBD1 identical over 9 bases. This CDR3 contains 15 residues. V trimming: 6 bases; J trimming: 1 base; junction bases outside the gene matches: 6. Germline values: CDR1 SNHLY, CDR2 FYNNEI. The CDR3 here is CASRGQGTKNTEAFF. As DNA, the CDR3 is TGTGCCAGCAGGGGACAGGGAACAAAGAACACTGAAGCTTTCTTT.

The CDR3 reads CASSFSGGADYEQFF. In DNA form, the CDR3 reads TGTGCCAGCAGCTTTAGCGGGGGGGCAGACTATGAGCAGTTCTTC. The chain recombines TRBV11-2 with TRBJ2-1, with TRBD2 matching over 11 bases. V lost 3 bases to trimming and J lost 8 bases; unmatched junction nucleotides: 6. This CDR3 is built from 15 residues. Germline lookup yields CDR1 SGHAT and CDR2 FQNNGV.

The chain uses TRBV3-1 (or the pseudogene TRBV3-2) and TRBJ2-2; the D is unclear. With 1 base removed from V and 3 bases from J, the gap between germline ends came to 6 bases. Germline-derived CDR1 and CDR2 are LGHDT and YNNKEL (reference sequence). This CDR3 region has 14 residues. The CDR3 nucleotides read TGTGCCAGCAGCCAAGGCAGGTACACCGGGGAGCTGTTTTTT. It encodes CASSQGRYTGELFF.

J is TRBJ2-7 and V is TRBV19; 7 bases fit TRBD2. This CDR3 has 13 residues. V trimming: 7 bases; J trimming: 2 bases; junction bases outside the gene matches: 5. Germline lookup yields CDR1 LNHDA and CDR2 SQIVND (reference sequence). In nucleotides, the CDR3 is TGTGCCAGTAAGAGCGGGGATACCTACGAGCAGTACTTC. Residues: CASKSGDTYEQYF.

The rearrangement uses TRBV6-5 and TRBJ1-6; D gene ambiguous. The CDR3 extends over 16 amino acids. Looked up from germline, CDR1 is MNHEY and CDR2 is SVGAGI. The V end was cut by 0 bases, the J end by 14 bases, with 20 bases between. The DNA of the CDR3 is TGTGCCAGCAGTTACTCGAGTGGCGGTCGTAATTTAGCCCTCCACTTT. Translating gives CASSYSSGGRNLALHF.

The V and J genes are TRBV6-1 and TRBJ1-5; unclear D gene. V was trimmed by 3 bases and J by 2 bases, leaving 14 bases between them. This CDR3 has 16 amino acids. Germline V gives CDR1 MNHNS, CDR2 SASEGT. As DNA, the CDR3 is TGTGCCAGCAGTGACAGAGGCGGGGTCGGCAATCAGCCCCAGCATTTT. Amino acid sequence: CASSDRGGVGNQPQHF.

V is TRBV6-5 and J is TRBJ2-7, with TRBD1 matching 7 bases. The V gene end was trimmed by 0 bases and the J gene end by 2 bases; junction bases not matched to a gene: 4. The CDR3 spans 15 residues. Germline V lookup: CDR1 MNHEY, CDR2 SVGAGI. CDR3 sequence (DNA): TGTGCCAGCAGTTACTCGACAGGGCAAGCCTACGAGCAGTACTTC. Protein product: CASSYSTGQAYEQYF.